This TCR beta chain was identified in a study of shared clonotypes between healthy human individuals. The CDR3 spans 16 residues. Germline V gene sequence: CDR1 LNHDA, CDR2 SQIVND (reference sequence). With V trimmed by 5 bases and J by 5 bases, 12 bases remained unmatched. Sequencing used immunoSEQ multiplex PCR; TCRdb keeps in-frame clones, though not all of them. The sample records about 2.1 million clones, 90% to 95% being singletons. Naivety among CD8 cells was defined by CD45RO negativity and positive CCR7 selection, thereby excluding terminally differentiated effector memory CD45RA+ cells. This chain connects TRBV19 to TRBJ2-7, with 10 bases fitting TRBD2. The sequence was collected from a man between 18 and 29 years old in good health. Some clones in this sample may be carry-over from other donors' samples. Sequenced input: naive CD8+ T cells from PBMCs. The CDR3 DNA sequence: TGTGCCAGTAGTCCATCCTTAGCGGGAGGTCCCCACGAGCAGTACTTC. The encoded protein is CASSPSLAGGPHEQYF.